This T cell receptor beta chain was recovered during a study of cytomegalovirus exposure and HLA in healthy donors. The CDR3 contains 14 residues. The germline V and J ends were trimmed by 6 bases and 3 bases, with 14 bases remaining between them. CDR1 LNHDA and CDR2 SQIVND come from the germline V gene (reference sequence). Study-wide points: In vitro checks showed that three CMV-associated chains really do target CMV antigens. Some 150 TCR beta chains were listed as cytomegalovirus-associated.

Of note for this clone: Its cognate antigen is unknown.

Researchers ran the PCR with 60 Vbeta and 13 Jbeta primers. Using immunoSEQ multiplex PCR, the repertoire was profiled, and TCRdb retains in-frame clones only, with some absent. The sample lists 140,000 or so clones; roughly three quarters were seen once. Input material: PBMCs. The gene calls are TRBV19 and TRBJ1-2, with D uncertain. This receptor was identified in a female donor in good health and CMV-seronegative. CDR3 nucleotides: TGTGCCAGTAGCCGGCCCCCTGGAGACTATGGCTACACCTTC. This sequence encodes CASSRPPGDYGYTF. The full variable domain, in which reference TRBV19 and TRBJ1-2 provide the parts outside the CDR3, is DGGITQSPKYLFRKEGQNVTLSCEQNLNHDAMYWYRQDPGQGLRLIYYSQIVNDFQKGDIAEGYSVSREKKESFPLTVTSAQKNPTAFYLCASSRPPGDYGYTFGSGTRLTVV.